This T cell receptor (beta chain) was profiled in a study of shared clonotypes between healthy human individuals. Whole-study context: A couple of women and a few men aged 18 to 49 made up the donors. There were three CD4 naive, three CD4 memory, two CD8 naive and one CD8 memory plates per donor.

Overall study findings and caveats: Across subsets, estimated richness was generally greater for naive than for memory populations. Rarefaction indicated that sorted-subset sequencing remained incomplete although depth was large.

CD8 cells regarded as naive lacked CD45RO, were positively chosen for CCR7, and omitted terminally differentiated effector memory CD45RA+ cells. Comment on this clone: Its antigen is unidentified.

CDR3 length equals 15 residues. J gave up 4 bases and V 5 bases, and 10 bases lay outside the gene matches. Germline V gives CDR1 WNHNN, CDR2 SYGVQD (reference sequence). Measured with immunoSEQ multiplex PCR; TCRdb has only the in-frame clones, and not every one. Here the sample spans about 2 million clones, roughly 94% being singletons. This chain links TRBV10-1 with TRBJ2-5; TRBD1 matches at 7 bases. The source is a man in his late teens or twenties in good health. Sequencing was done on a sample of naive CD8+ T cells sorted from blood. CDR3 region: CASSHGTATSETQYF. DNA for the CDR3: TGCGCCAGCAGTCACGGGACAGCCACCTCAGAGACCCAGTACTTC.